This T cell receptor (beta chain) stems from a study of T cells in Graves' hyperthyroidism and ophthalmopathy. Study findings and constraints: The model forecast ophthalmopathy, anticipating it by a median around 6.5 months before onset. A model of 13 V-J pairs discriminated ophthalmopathy from stable hyperthyroidism.

Amplified TCR beta CDR3 regions derived from RNA transcripts. In the first-round RT-PCR of the TCR CDR3, the HTBI primer set was used. TCRdb independently ran MiXCR on the multiplex PCR reads; one entry per CDR3 protein. This sample has more than 300,000 distinct CDR3 sequences, with 13% found just once. This clonotype was counted at least ten times. No antigen is known for it. The study defined stable Graves' hyperthyroidism as no ophthalmopathy progression within 18 months. Sequenced: blood. This clonotype originated in a woman aged 18-30 years with Graves' hyperthyroidism.

CDR3 coding DNA: TGTGCCACCAGTGAAGCGGGCCGAGGAGAGACCCAGTACTTC. It yields the protein CATSEAGRGETQYF. The chain uses TRBV24-1 and TRBJ2-5; possible D gene TRBD2, 6 bases. This CDR3 has 14 amino acids. Germline assignment: CDR1 KGHDR and CDR2 SFDVKD. Between the trimmed V and J ends, which lost 4 bases and 4 bases, there was a span of 12 bases.